This TCR beta chain is drawn from a study of CD8 T cells in ankylosing spondylitis. This clonotype has a count of ten or more. Its antigen is still unknown. TCRdb processed the 5' RACE reads anew with MiXCR; each CDR3 protein has one entry. Of around 430,000 distinct CDR3 sequences in the sample, over 15% were seen once. Trimming took 7 bases from V and 1 from J, leaving 16 bases between them. The CDR3 totals 15 residues. Regarding the study as a whole: Disease-linked clones reportedly showed significant enrichment in matched ankylosing spondylitis synovial fluid. Seemingly characteristic of ankylosing spondylitis blood was a TCR beta motif consisting of roughly 8 highly homologous variants.

This chain connects TRBV12-3 or TRBV12-4 to TRBJ1-1; the D is unclear. The receptor was derived from a male donor with ankylosing spondylitis. What was sequenced was blood, either unsorted or a sorted T cell fraction (not recorded which). DNA for the CDR3: TGTGCCAGCACCCCGGGAGGGATGAGGAACACTGAAGCTTTCTTT. Translated: CASTPGGMRNTEAFF.